This T cell receptor (beta chain) was captured by sequencing in a study of T cells in Graves' hyperthyroidism and ophthalmopathy. Authors of the study amplified TCR beta CDR3 regions from RNA transcripts. During a first-round RT-PCR of the TCR CDR3, the HTBI primer set was used. From the multiplex PCR reads, TCRdb called clonotypes with MiXCR, one entry per CDR3 protein. The sample holds 550,000 to 600,000 distinct CDR3 sequences, roughly a sixth seen once. This clonotype showed up just a few times. V shed 4 bases and J 5 bases; nucleotides not matched to a gene: 9. This CDR3 comprises 15 residues. Germline V gene data show CDR1 as SGHTA and CDR2 as FQGNSA.

This receptor was taken from a young woman with Graves' hyperthyroidism. The chain recombines TRBV7-2 with TRBJ2-5, with TRBD2 matching over 8 bases. The sequenced sample was blood. CDR3 loop: CASSSRTSMSETQYF. The CDR3 region has the DNA TGTGCCAGCAGCTCTCGGACTAGCATGAGCGAGACCCAGTACTTC.